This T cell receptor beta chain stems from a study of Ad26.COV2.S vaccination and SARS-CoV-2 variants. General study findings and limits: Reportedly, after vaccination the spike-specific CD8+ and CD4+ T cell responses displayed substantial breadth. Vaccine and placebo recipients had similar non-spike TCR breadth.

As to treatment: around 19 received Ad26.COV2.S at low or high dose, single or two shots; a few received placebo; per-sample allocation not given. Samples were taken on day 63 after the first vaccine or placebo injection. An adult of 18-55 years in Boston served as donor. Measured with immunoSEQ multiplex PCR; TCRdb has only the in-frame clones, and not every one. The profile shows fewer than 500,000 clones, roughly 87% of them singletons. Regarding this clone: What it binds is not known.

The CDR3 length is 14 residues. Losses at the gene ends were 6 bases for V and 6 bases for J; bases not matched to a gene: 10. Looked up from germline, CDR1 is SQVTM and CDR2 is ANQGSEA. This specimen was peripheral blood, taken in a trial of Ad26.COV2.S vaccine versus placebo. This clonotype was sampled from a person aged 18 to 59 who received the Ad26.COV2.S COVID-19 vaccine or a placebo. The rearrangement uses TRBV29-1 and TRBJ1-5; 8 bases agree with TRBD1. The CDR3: CSVRTGRRSQPQHF. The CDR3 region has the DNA TGCAGCGTAAGGACAGGGCGTCGTAGTCAGCCCCAGCATTTT.